This entry is about one T cell receptor beta chain. Its antigen is not known. The TCR beta CDR3 regions underwent amplification using RNA transcripts as the source. An initial round of RT-PCR targeting the TCR CDR3 relied on the HTBI primer set. MiXCR was run by TCRdb on the multiplex PCR reads, yielding one entry per CDR3 protein. The repertoire holds over 300,000 distinct CDR3 sequences, with roughly 15% as singletons. This record belongs to a study of T cells in Graves' hyperthyroidism and ophthalmopathy. The study, taken as a whole, reports: The model made its ophthalmopathy prediction, and onset followed a median roughly 6.5 months later.

Per the germline V gene, CDR1 is DFQATT and CDR2 is SNEGSKA (reference sequence). With 3 bases removed from V and 7 bases from J, the gap between germline ends came to 7 bases. The CDR3 runs to 12 residues. Sequenced sample: blood. The clonotype originates from a woman between 40 and 50 years old with Graves' ophthalmopathy. The J gene is TRBJ1-6, the V gene TRBV20-1, with D tentatively TRBD1 (5 bases). CDR3 region: CSARAGNSPLHF. The CDR3 coding sequence is TGCAGTGCTAGGGCAGGGAATTCACCCCTCCACTTT.